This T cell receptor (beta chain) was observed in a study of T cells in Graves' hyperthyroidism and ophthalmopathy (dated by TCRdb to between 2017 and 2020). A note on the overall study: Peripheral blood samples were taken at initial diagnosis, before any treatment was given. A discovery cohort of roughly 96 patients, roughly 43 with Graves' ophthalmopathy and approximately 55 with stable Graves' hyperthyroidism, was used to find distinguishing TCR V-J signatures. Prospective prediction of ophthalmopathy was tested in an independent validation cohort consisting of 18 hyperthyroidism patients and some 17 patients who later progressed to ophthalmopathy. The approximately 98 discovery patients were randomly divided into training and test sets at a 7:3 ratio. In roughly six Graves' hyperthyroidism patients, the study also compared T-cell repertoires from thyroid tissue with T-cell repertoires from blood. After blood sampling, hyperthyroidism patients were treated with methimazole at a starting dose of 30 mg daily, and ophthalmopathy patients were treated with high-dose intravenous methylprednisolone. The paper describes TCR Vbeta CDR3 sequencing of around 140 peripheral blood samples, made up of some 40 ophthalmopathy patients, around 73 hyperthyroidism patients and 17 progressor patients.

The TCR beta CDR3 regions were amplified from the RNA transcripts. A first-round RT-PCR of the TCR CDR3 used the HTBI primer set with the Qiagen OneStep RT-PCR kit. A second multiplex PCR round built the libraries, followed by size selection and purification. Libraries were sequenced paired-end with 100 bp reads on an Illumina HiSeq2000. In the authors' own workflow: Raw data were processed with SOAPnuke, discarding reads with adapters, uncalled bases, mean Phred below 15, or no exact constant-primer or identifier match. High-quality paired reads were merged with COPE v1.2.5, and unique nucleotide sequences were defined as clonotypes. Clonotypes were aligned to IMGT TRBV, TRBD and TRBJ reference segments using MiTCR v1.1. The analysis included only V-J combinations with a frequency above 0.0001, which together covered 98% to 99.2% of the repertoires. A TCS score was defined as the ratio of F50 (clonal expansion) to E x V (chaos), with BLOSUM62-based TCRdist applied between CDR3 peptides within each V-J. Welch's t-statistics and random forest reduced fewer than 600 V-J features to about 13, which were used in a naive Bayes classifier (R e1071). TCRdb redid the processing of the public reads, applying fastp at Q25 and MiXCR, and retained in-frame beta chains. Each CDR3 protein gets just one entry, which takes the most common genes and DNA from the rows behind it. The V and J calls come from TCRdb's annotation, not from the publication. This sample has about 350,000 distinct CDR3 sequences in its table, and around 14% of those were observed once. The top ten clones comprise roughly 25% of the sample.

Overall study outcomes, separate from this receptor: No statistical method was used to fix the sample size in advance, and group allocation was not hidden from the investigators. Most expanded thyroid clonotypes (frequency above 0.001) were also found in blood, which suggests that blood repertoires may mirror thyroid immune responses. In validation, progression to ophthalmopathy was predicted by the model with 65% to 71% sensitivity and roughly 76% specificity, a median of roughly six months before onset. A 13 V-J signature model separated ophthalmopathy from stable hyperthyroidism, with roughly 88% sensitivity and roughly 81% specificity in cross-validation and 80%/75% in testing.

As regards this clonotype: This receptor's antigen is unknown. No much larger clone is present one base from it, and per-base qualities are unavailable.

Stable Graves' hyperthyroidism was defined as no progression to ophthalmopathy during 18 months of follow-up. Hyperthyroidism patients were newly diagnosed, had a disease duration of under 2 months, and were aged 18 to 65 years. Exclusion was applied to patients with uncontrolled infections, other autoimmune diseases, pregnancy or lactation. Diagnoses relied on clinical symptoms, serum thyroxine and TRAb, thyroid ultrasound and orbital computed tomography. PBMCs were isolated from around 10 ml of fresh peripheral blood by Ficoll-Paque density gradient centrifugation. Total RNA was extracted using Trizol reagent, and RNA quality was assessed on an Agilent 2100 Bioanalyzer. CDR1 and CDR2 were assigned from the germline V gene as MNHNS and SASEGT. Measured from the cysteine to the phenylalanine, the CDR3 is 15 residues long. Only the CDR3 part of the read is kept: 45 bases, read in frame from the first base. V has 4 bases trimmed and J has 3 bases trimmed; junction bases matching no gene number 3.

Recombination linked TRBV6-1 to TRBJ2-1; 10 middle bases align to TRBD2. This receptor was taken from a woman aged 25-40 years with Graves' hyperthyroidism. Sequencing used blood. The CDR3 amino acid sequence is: CASSGLAGVYNEQFF. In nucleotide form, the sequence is TGTGCCAGCAGTGGCCTAGCGGGGGTCTACAATGAGCAGTTCTTC.